These 25 T cell receptor beta chains share one sample of origin, sequenced in a study of T-cell reconstitution after alpha-beta-depleted transplantation in children. The authors prepared the TCRbeta library with unique molecular identifiers. TCRdb independently ran MiXCR on the PCR reads; one entry per CDR3 protein. The sample holds 200,000 to 250,000 distinct CDR3 sequences; around 13% are singletons and the top ten take over 2.5%. The sequenced sample was PBMCs from the stem cell graft donor, obtained from the stem cell graft. Source of these receptors: a human donor who donated a stem cell graft to a child with acute lymphoblastic leukemia.

There are many counts of this clonotype. The chain carries TRBV6-5 and TRBJ2-2, with a weak D call TRBD2 (7 bases). CDR3 length equals 17 residues. The V gene lost 2 bases and the J gene lost 0 bases, with 13 bases spanning the gap. The germline gives CDR1 MNHEY, CDR2 SVGAGI. This CDR3 is CASSYGRGGTNTGELFF. The CDR3, as DNA: TGTGCCAGCAGTTACGGAAGGGGGGGAACGAACACCGGGGAGCTGTTTTTT.

This clonotype was recorded at least ten times. The chain employs TRBV5-1 and TRBJ2-3; D gene unclear. CDR1 is SGHRS and CDR2 is YFSETQ in the germline V gene. Trimming took 2 bases from V and 5 from J, leaving 18 bases between them. The CDR3 totals 16 residues. The CDR3, as DNA: TGCGCCAGCAGCTTCTCAAGCACTCATAAGGGAGATACGCAGTATTTT. Its translation: CASSFSSTHKGDTQYF.

In this sample, this clonotype turned up many times. The rearrangement links TRBV5-1 to TRBJ1-1; D remains unclear. This CDR3 is 14 amino acids long. Germline values: CDR1 SGHRS, CDR2 YFSETQ. V was cut by 4 bases and J by 5 bases, with 15 bases left in between. CDR3 region: CASSAGPGGTEAFF. CDR3 in DNA: TGCGCCAGCAGCGCAGGCCCCGGAGGGACTGAAGCTTTCTTT.

This clonotype was detected a few times. The chain carries TRBV5-1 and TRBJ1-6, with D hard to call. CDR3 length equals 14 residues. CDR1 and CDR2 from the germline V gene are SGHRS and YFSETQ. V lost 3 bases to trimming and J lost 9 bases, with 13 bases between them. CDR3 loop: CASSYDPVGSPLHF. The CDR3 nucleotides read TGCGCCAGCAGCTATGACCCGGTCGGTTCACCCCTCCACTTT.

This clonotype was recorded many times. The chain couples TRBV6-5 to TRBJ2-1; 7 bases fit TRBD2. The germline V gene has CDR1 MNHEY and CDR2 SVGAGI. The CDR3 length is 17 residues. The trim removed 4 bases at V and 5 bases at J, leaving 14 bases unmatched. The CDR3 protein is CASSFYPGGLDHNEQFF. CDR3 in DNA: TGTGCCAGCAGTTTCTATCCGGGAGGTCTCGATCACAATGAGCAGTTCTTC.

This clonotype was recorded at least ten times. The chain links TRBV7-2 to TRBJ2-7; no clear D. Trimming shortened V by 1 base and J by 2 bases, and 9 bases separated the two germline ends. This CDR3 region has 14 residues. The V gene's germline CDR1 is SGHTA and CDR2 FQGNSA. The DNA for the CDR3 is TGTGCCAGCAGCTTAGTGGGAAACCCCTACGAGCAGTACTTC. Its protein is CASSLVGNPYEQYF.

In this sample, this clonotype turned up a few times. V gene TRBV12-3 or TRBV12-4 combines with J gene TRBJ2-1; maybe TRBD2 (7 bases). V lost 0 bases and J 14 bases, leaving 20 bases between the germline ends. The CDR3 extends over 15 amino acids. This CDR3 is CASSLALVGGGGEFF. DNA for the CDR3: TGTGCCAGCAGTTTAGCGCTAGTGGGAGGAGGGGGGGAGTTCTTC.

This clonotype was counted ten times or more. The CDR3 here is CASSLQFYSNQPQHF. CDR3 DNA sequence: TGTGCCAGCAGCCTCCAATTCTATAGCAATCAGCCCCAGCATTTT. This chain uses TRBV7-2 with TRBJ1-5; D is undetermined. Between the trimmed V and J ends, which lost 5 bases and 0 bases, there was a span of 11 bases. This CDR3 is 15 amino acids long. CDR1 and CDR2 (germline): SGHTA, FQGNSA.

This clonotype was observed at least ten times. The J gene is TRBJ1-2, the V gene TRBV27, with D perhaps matching TRBD1 (5 bases). The germline CDR1 and CDR2 sequences are MNHEY and SMNVEV (reference sequence). CDR3 length: 12 amino acids. V was shortened by 4 bases and J by 5 bases, with 8 bases between the two germline ends. The CDR3 DNA reads TGTGCCAGCAGTTCGGGGCTTTATGGCTACACCTTC. Its translation is CASSSGLYGYTF.

The table lists this clonotype with a few counts. The chain combines TRBV20-1 with TRBJ2-1, with 10 positions matching TRBD1. CDR1 is DFQATT, CDR2 SNEGSKA, per germline (reference sequence). The V and J ends lost 6 bases and 4 bases, in that order; junction bases with no gene match: 6. The CDR3 is made up of 14 amino acids. CDR3 sequence reads: CSAMGQGRYNEQFF. The CDR3 DNA reads TGCAGTGCCATGGGACAGGGGAGGTACAATGAGCAGTTCTTC.

This rearrangement joins TRBV30 to TRBJ2-5; D is tentatively TRBD1 or TRBD2 (5 bases each). Germline lookup yields CDR1 GTSNPN and CDR2 SVGIG (reference sequence). This CDR3 spans 14 amino acids. Trimming removed 0 bases from V and 3 bases from J, with 11 bases in between. CDR3: CAWSVRDGKETQYF. The CDR3 DNA sequence: TGTGCCTGGAGTGTTCGGGACGGAAAAGAGACCCAGTACTTC.

There are a few counts of this clonotype. The chain couples TRBV25-1 to TRBJ2-5, with TRBD1 identical over 9 bases. The CDR3 runs 17 residues. After removal of 5 bases from V and 3 bases from J, the junction contained 13 bases not matched to a gene. Germline V gene sequence: CDR1 MGHDK, CDR2 SYGVNS. The CDR3 nucleotides are TGTGCCAGCAGTCAGGGTTGGGGACAGGGTAGCGAAGAGACCCAGTACTTC. Its translation: CASSQGWGQGSEETQYF.

This clonotype was seen many times. V is TRBV4-3 and J is TRBJ1-5, with 8 bases that match TRBD1. CDR1 is LGHNA and CDR2 is YSLEER in the germline V gene. Trimming took 3 bases from V and 4 from J; bases not matched to a gene: 2. The CDR3 has 14 residues. The CDR3 here is CASSHRQGNQPQHF. In DNA form, the CDR3 reads TGCGCCAGCAGCCATAGACAGGGGAATCAGCCCCAGCATTTT.

At least ten counts were recorded for this clonotype. The rearrangement uses TRBV6-5 and TRBJ2-5; 10 bases agree with TRBD2. V shed 4 bases, J shed 5 bases, and the junction held 4 bases outside the gene matches. Germline-derived CDR1 and CDR2 are MNHEY and SVGAGI. This CDR3 contains 14 residues. The CDR3 protein is CASSSAGGLETQYF. CDR3 bases: TGTGCCAGCAGTTCAGCGGGAGGGTTGGAGACCCAGTACTTC.

This clonotype occurred many times. The DNA of the CDR3 is TGCAGTGCTAGAGCCCCGGAGTTCCGAGGGACCTACGAGCAGTACTTC. Translated, it gives CSARAPEFRGTYEQYF. The chain employs TRBV20-1 and TRBJ2-7; the D gene is possibly TRBD2 (5 bases). Germline-derived CDR1 and CDR2 are DFQATT and SNEGSKA (reference sequence). The CDR3 covers 16 residues. V was pared by 1 base and J by 2 bases, with 18 bases between.

This clonotype was counted ten times or more. The CDR3 reads CASRSRTVAQTQYF. CDR3 sequence (DNA): TGTGCCAGCAGGTCCAGGACTGTTGCCCAGACCCAGTACTTC. The chain carries TRBV6-5 and TRBJ2-5; D might be TRBD2 (5 bases). The germline V gene has CDR1 MNHEY and CDR2 SVGAGI. V was shortened by 6 bases and J by 6 bases, with 17 bases between the two germline ends. The CDR3 has 14 amino acids.

This clonotype has a count of ten or more. The V and J genes are TRBV3-1 and TRBJ1-1; 7 bases map to TRBD1. This CDR3 comprises 19 residues. CDR1 is LGHDT, CDR2 YNNKEL, per germline (reference sequence). With 3 bases clipped from V and 0 bases from J, the junction kept 16 bases outside the gene matches. CDR3 coding DNA: TGTGCCAGCAGCCACAGAACTGGGTGGACAGGAGACATGAACACTGAAGCTTTCTTT. Protein product: CASSHRTGWTGDMNTEAFF.

The chain has TRBV2 and TRBJ1-4; the match to TRBD1 covers 9 bases. The germline CDR1 and CDR2 sequences are SNHLY and FYNNEI. V shed 10 bases, J shed 4 bases, and the junction held 19 bases outside the gene matches. The CDR3 has 18 amino acids. The CDR3 loop is CAICRDRVPYGVNEKLFF. In nucleotides, the CDR3 is TGTGCCATCTGTCGGGACAGGGTACCTTACGGGGTTAATGAAAAACTGTTTTTT.

This clonotype came up many times. The genes are TRBV29-1 and TRBJ2-7; 7 bases align to TRBD2. This CDR3 spans 15 amino acids. From germline, CDR1 is SQVTM and CDR2 ANQGSEA. Germline trimming cut 5 bases from V and 1 base from J; bases unmatched to any gene: 11. The CDR3 reads CSVSEPKLASYEQYF. CDR3 bases: TGCAGCGTTAGTGAGCCGAAACTAGCGTCCTACGAGCAGTACTTC.

The sample holds many counts of this clonotype. The J gene is TRBJ1-2, the V gene TRBV7-2; tentative D call: TRBD1 (6 bases). Germline V CDR1 and CDR2: SGHTA, FQGNSA. V was trimmed by 10 bases and J by 7 bases, leaving 13 bases between them. CDR3 length: 11 amino acids. CDR3 DNA sequence: TGTGCCATACCTGGGGGGCCTGGCTACACCTTC. Protein sequence: CAIPGGPGYTF.

In this sample, this clonotype turned up many times. The chain employs TRBV28 and TRBJ1-3; the D is unclear. The CDR3 is made up of 13 amino acids. V was cut by 5 bases and J by 2 bases, with 7 bases left in between. The germline V gene encodes CDR1 MDHEN and CDR2 SYDVKM. The CDR3 DNA reads TGTGCCAGCAGTCTCTTTGCTGGAAACACCATATATTTT. This encodes CASSLFAGNTIYF.

As to this clonotype: This may be a read error, as it is one base from a much larger clone. The CDR3 region is CSAGRRGETQYF. CDR3 in DNA: TGCAGCGCTGGCAGGAGGGGGGAGACCCAGTACTTC. The chain carries TRBV29-1 and TRBJ2-5; D possibly uses TRBD1 or TRBD2 (6 bases each). Germline loops: CDR1 SQVTM, CDR2 ANQGSEA. Trimming took off 7 bases at V and 5 bases at J, with 14 bases between the two ends. The CDR3 spans 12 residues. Drawing the rest from reference TRBV29-1 and TRBJ2-5, the complete variable domain is SAVISQKPSRDICQRGTSLTIQCQVDSQVTMMFWYRQQPGQSLTLIATANQGSEATYESGFVIDKFPISRPNLTFSTLTVSNMSPEDSSIYLCSAGRRGETQYFGPGTRLLVL.

Many counts were recorded for this clonotype. The germline gene is not matched at one end of the junction; a read error may be the cause. CDR3 bases: TGTAGGGTGACCCACAACCCTACCTACGAGCAGTACTTC. This gives the protein CRVTHNPTYEQYF. This chain uses TRBV29-1 with TRBJ2-7; D remains ambiguous. CDR1 is SQVTM and CDR2 is ANQGSEA in the germline V gene. The CDR3 runs to 13 residues.

This clonotype was seen repeatedly, ten times or more. The CDR3 loop is CASSLGDRLGEKLFF. As DNA, the CDR3 is TGCGCCAGCAGCTTGGGAGACAGGCTGGGAGAAAAACTGTTTTTT. V and J are TRBV5-1 and TRBJ1-4; possibly TRBD1 for D (6 bases). Per germline, CDR1 SGHRS and CDR2 YFSETQ. The CDR3 length is 15 residues. V was cut by 0 bases and J by 8 bases, with 14 bases left in between.

A note on this clonotype: Since a much larger clone is just one base distant, this may be a read error. The chain links TRBV4-1 to TRBJ2-5, with D tentatively TRBD1 (7 bases). The CDR3 is made up of 16 amino acids. Germline V gene sequence: CDR1 MGHRA, CDR2 YSYEKL. The CDR3 spells CDSSQGAGGIQETQYF. The CDR3 nucleotides are TGCGACAGCAGCCAAGGGGCAGGGGGGATCCAAGAGACCCAGTACTTC.